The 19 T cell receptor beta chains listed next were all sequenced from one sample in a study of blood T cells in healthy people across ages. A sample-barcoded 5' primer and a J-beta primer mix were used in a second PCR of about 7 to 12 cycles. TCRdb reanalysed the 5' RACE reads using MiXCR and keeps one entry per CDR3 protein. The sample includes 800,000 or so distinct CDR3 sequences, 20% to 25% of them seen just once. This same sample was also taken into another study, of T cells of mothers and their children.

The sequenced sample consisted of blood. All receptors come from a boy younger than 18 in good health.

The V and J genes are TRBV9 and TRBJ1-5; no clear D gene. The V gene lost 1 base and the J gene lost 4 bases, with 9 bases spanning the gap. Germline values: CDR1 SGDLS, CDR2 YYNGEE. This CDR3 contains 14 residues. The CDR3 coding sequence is TGTGCCAGCAGCGTAACGGACGGTAATCAGCCCCAGCATTTT. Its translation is CASSVTDGNQPQHF.

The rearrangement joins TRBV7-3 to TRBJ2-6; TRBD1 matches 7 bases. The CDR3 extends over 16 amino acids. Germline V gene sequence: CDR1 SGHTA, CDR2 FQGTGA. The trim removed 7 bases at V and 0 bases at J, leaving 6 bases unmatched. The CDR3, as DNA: TGTGCCAGCACAAAGACAGGGAGCTCTGGGGCCAACGTCCTGACTTTC. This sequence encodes CASTKTGSSGANVLTF.

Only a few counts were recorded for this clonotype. CDR3 in amino acids: CASGRASYNEQFF. The CDR3 DNA reads as TGTGCCAGCGGGAGAGCTTCCTACAATGAGCAGTTCTTC. The chain is built from TRBV28 and TRBJ2-1; tentative D call: TRBD2 (5 bases). The CDR3 runs to 13 residues. Germline lookup yields CDR1 MDHEN and CDR2 SYDVKM. V lost 8 bases, J lost 1 base, and 9 bases lay in between.

CDR3 residues: CASSRLGGFTDTQYF. Here the CDR3 DNA reads TGTGCCAGCAGCCGTTTGGGGGGCTTCACAGATACGCAGTATTTT. The rearrangement links TRBV7-2 to TRBJ2-3, with D perhaps TRBD1 or TRBD2 (6 bases each). Germline assignment: CDR1 SGHTA and CDR2 FQGNSA. CDR3 size: 15 residues. V shed 5 bases and J shed 2 bases, with 14 bases lying between them.

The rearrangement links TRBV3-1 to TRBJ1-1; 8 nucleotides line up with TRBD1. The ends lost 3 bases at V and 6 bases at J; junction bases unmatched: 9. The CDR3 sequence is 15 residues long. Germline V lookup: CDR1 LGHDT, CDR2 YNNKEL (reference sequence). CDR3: CASSHQSGGDAEAFF. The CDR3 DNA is TGTGCCAGCAGCCATCAGTCAGGGGGCGACGCTGAAGCTTTCTTT.

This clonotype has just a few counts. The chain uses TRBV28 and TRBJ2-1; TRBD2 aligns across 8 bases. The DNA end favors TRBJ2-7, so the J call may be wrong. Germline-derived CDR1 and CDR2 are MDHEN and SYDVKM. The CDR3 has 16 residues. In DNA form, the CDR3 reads TGTGCCAGCAAACTGGGGGGGGCGGGAGGTACCTACGAGCAGTACTTC. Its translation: CASKLGGAGGTYEQYF.

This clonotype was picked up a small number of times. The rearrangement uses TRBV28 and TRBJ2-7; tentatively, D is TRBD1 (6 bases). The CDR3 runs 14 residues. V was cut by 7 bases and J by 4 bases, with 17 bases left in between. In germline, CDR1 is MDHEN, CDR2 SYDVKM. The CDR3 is CASNRAGTIYEQYF. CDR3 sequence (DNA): TGTGCCAGCAATAGAGCCGGGACAATTTACGAGCAGTACTTC.

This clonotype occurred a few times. As DNA, the CDR3 is TGTGCCAGCAGCTTAGAATCCGTGACCTCCTACGAGCAGTACTTC. It specifies CASSLESVTSYEQYF. The V call is TRBV7-2, the J call TRBJ2-7, with D unclear. Germline CDR1 and CDR2: SGHTA and FQGNSA. The germline V and J ends were trimmed by 1 base and 0 bases, with 10 bases remaining between them. The CDR3 loop spans 15 amino acids.

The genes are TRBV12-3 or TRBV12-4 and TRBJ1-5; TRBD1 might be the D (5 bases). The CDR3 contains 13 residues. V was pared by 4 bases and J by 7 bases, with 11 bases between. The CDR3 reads CASSSDGGQPQHF. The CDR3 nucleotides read TGTGCCAGCAGTTCGGACGGGGGACAGCCCCAGCATTTT.

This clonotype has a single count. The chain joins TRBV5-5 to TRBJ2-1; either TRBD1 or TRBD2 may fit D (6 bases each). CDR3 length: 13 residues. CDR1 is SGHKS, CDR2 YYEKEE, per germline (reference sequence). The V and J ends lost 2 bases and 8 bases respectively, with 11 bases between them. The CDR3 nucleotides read TGTGCCAGCAGCTTACCGGGGGCGGATGAGCAGTTCTTC. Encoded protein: CASSLPGADEQFF.

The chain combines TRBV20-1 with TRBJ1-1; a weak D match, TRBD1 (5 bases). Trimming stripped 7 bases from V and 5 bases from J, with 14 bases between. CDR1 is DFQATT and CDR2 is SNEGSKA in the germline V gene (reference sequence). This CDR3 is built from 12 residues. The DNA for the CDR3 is TGCAGTGGCATGGGGGGTTGGACTGAAGCTTTCTTT. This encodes CSGMGGWTEAFF.

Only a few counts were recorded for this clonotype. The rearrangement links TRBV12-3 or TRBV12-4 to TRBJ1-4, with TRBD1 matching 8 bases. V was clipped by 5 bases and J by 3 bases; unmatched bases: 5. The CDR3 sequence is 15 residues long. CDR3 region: CASSPTGQANEKLFF. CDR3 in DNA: TGTGCCAGCAGTCCCACGGGACAGGCTAATGAAAAACTGTTTTTT.

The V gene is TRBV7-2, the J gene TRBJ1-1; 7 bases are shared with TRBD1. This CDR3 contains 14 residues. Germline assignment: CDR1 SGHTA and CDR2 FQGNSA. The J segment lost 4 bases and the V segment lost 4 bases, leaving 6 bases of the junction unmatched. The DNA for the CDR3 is TGTGCCAGCAGCTCCGACAGGGACCGCACTGAAGCTTTCTTT. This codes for CASSSDRDRTEAFF.

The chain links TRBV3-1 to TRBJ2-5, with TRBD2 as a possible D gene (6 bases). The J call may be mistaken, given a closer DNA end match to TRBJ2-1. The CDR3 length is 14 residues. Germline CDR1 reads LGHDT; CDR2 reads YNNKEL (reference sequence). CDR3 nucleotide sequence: TGTGCCAGCAGCTATCGCGGGCTAGCGATTGAGCAGTTCTTC. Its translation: CASSYRGLAIEQFF.

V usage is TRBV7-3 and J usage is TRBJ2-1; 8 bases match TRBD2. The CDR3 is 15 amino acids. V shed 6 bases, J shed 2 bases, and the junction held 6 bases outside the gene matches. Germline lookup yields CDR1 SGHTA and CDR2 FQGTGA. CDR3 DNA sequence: TGTGCCAGCAGTCCGGGACTAGGGCCCTACAATGAGCAGTTCTTC. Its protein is CASSPGLGPYNEQFF.

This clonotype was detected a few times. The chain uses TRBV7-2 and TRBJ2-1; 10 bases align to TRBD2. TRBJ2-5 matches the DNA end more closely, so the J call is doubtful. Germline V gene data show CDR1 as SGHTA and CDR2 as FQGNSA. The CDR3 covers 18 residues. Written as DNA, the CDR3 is TGTGCCAGCAGCTTGCGGCAGGTTCTTCTAGCGGGAGTCGGAGCCCAGTACTTC. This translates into CASSLRQVLLAGVGAQYF.

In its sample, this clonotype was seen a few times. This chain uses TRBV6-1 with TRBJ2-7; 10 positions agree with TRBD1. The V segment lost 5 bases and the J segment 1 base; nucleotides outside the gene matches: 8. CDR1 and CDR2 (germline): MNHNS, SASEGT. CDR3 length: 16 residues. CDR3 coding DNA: TGTGCCAGCAGTATATCCGGGACAGGGGTATCCTACGAGCAGTACTTC. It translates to CASSISGTGVSYEQYF.

This CDR3 reads CASSGSLEVTEAFF. DNA for the CDR3: TGTGCCAGCAGTGGGTCCCTCGAAGTGACTGAAGCTTTCTTT. V is TRBV7-9 and J is TRBJ1-1; no definite D call. Germline CDR1 and CDR2: SEHNR and FQNEAQ (reference sequence). Trimming stripped 6 bases from V and 5 bases from J, with 16 bases between. The CDR3 loop spans 14 amino acids.

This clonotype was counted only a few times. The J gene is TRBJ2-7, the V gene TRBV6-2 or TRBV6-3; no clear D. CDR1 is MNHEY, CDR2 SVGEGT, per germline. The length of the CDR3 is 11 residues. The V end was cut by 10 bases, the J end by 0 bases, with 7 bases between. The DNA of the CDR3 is TGTGCCACAGCAAGCTCCTACGAGCAGTACTTC. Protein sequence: CATASSYEQYF.